These 9 T cell receptor beta chains were sequenced from one sample in a study of identical twins. TCRdb itself ran the 5' RACE reads through MiXCR, one entry per CDR3 protein. Of around 1.7 million distinct CDR3 sequences listed, more than 30% were seen once; the top ten hold under 0.35%. Specimen: cord blood. These receptors all stem from a newborn girl in good health.

The CDR3 loop reads CSVEYLSRGGEKLFF. CDR3 DNA sequence: TGCAGCGTTGAATATTTGAGTCGGGGTGGGGAAAAACTGTTTTTT. The chain carries TRBV29-1 and TRBJ1-4; no reliable D call. Germline CDR1 and CDR2: SQVTM and ANQGSEA. Trimming removed 2 bases at V and 8 bases at J, with 18 bases between. This CDR3 has 15 amino acids.

This clonotype turned up a few times. DNA for the CDR3: TGTGCCAGCAGTTATATGACAGGGGGCACTGAAGCTTTCTTT. This encodes CASSYMTGGTEAFF. V gene TRBV6-5 combines with J gene TRBJ1-1; TRBD1 matches 9 bases. The CDR3 spans 14 residues. J was trimmed by 4 bases and V by 3 bases; bases with no gene match: 3. Per germline, CDR1 MNHEY and CDR2 SVGAGI.

The chain joins TRBV12-5 to TRBJ1-4, with D possibly being TRBD1 (6 bases). Germline V gene data show CDR1 as LGHNT and CDR2 as FRNRAP. CDR3 size: 18 residues. V shed 7 bases and J shed 0 bases, with 21 bases lying between them. CDR3: CASDLMSRDIATNEKLFF. The CDR3, as DNA: TGTGCTAGTGACCTGATGTCCCGGGACATCGCAACTAATGAAAAACTGTTTTTT.

The chain carries TRBV6-2 or TRBV6-3 and TRBJ2-1; 13 bases are shared with TRBD2. Germline loops: CDR1 MNHEY, CDR2 SVGEGT. Trimming cost V 4 bases and J 7 bases; bases outside gene matches: 10. The length of the CDR3 is 17 residues. CDR3 loop: CASSSRTSGGSGNEQFF. CDR3 sequence (DNA): TGTGCCAGCAGTTCGCGGACTAGCGGGGGATCGGGGAATGAGCAGTTCTTC.

This chain joins TRBV5-1 and TRBJ1-2; 7 nucleotides align to TRBD1. Germline CDR1 reads SGHRS; CDR2 reads YFSETQ. The CDR3 length is 16 residues. Trimming took 0 bases from V and 3 from J; bases not matched to a gene: 8. CDR3 protein: CASSLGAAGGDYGYTF. In nucleotides, the CDR3 is TGCGCCAGCAGCTTGGGGGCTGCAGGGGGAGACTATGGCTACACCTTC.

CDR3 amino acids: CASSLQRNYEQYF. Written as DNA, the CDR3 is TGTGCCAGCAGCTTACAGCGCAACTACGAGCAGTACTTC. The chain couples TRBV7-2 to TRBJ2-7; D is ambiguous. Germline V gene lookup returns CDR1 SGHTA and CDR2 FQGNSA. V was pared by 2 bases and J by 3 bases, with 8 bases between. This CDR3 is 13 amino acids long. The variable domain in full, completed from reference TRBV7-2 and TRBJ2-7, reads GAGVSQSPSNKVTEKGKDVELRCDPISGHTALYWYRQSLGQGLEFLIYFQGNSAPDKSGLPSDRFSAERTGGSVSTLTIQRTQQEDSAVYLCASSLQRNYEQYFGPGTRLTVT.

In this sample, this clonotype turned up once. The rearrangement links TRBV6-1 to TRBJ1-4; possibly TRBD1 for D (6 bases). The ends were cut back, 5 bases at V and 4 bases at J, with 17 bases in the middle. CDR1 and CDR2 (germline): MNHNS, SASEGT. The CDR3 covers 16 residues. CDR3 coding DNA: TGTGCCAGCAGTCGCCCCGTTGGGGGGCATAATGAAAAACTGTTTTTT. Its protein product is CASSRPVGGHNEKLFF.

The rearrangement uses TRBV5-1 and TRBJ2-1; 13 bases align to TRBD2. Germline V gene data show CDR1 as SGHRS and CDR2 as YFSETQ. V trimming: 4 bases; J trimming: 8 bases; junction bases outside the gene matches: 9. This CDR3 contains 16 residues. In DNA form, the CDR3 reads TGCGCCAGCAGCCCGACACTAGCGGGAGGGCGGGATGAGCAGTTCTTC. Translation gives CASSPTLAGGRDEQFF.

For this clonotype: A much bigger clone sits one base away, suggesting this may be a read error. This chain uses TRBV7-2 with TRBJ2-5, with TRBD1 matching 10 bases. Germline CDR1 is SGHTA and CDR2 is FQGNSA. CDR3 length: 14 residues. V lost 5 bases, J lost 11 bases, and 11 bases stayed unmatched. CDR3 region: CASSRDRGNYGQYF. The CDR3 region has the DNA TGTGCCAGCAGCCGGGACAGGGGAAACTACGGGCAGTACTTC.